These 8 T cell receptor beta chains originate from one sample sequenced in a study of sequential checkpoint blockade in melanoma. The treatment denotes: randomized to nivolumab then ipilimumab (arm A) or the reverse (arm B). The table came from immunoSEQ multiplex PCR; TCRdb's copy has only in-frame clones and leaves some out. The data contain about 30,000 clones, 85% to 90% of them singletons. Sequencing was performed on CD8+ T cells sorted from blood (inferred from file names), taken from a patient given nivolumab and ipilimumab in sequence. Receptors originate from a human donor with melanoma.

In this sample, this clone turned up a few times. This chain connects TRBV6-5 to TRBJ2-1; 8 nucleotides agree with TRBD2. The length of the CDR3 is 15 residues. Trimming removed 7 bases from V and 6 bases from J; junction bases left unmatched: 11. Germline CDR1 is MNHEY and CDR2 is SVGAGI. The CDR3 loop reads CASTDPAGALNEQFF. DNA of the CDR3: TGTGCCAGCACCGACCCAGCGGGAGCTCTCAATGAGCAGTTCTTC.

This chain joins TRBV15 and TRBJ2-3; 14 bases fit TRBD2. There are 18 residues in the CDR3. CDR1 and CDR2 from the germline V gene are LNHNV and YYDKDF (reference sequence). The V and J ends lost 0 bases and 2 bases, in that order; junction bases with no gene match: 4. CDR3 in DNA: TGTGCCACCAGCAGAGATAAGGGACTAGCGGGGGTCACAGATACGCAGTATTTT. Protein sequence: CATSRDKGLAGVTDTQYF.

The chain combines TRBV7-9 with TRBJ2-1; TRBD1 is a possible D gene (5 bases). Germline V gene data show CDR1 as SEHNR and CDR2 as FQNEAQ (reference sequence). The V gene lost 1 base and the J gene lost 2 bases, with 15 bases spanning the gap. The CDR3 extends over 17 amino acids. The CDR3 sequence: CASSLVPGPKAYNEQFF. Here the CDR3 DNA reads TGTGCCAGCAGCTTAGTCCCAGGGCCCAAGGCCTACAATGAGCAGTTCTTC.

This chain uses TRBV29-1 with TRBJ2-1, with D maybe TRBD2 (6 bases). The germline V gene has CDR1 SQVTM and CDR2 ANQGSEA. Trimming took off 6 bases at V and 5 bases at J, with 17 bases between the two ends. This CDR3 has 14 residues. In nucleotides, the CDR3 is TGCAGCGTGGGATCGGGACTCCTAAACAATGAGCAGTTCTTC. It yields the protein CSVGSGLLNNEQFF.

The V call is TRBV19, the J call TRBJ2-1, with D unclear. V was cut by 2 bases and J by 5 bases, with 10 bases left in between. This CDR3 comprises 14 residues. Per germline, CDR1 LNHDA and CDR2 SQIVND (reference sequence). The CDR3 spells CASSIRSEHNEQFF. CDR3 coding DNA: TGTGCCAGTAGTATACGTTCTGAGCACAATGAGCAGTTCTTC.

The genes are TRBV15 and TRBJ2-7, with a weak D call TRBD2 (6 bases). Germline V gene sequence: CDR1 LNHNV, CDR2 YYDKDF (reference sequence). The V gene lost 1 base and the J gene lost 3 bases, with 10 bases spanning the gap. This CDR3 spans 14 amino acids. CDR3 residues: CATSRVVGGYEQYV. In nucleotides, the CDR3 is TGTGCCACCAGCAGAGTGGTGGGAGGCTACGAGCAGTACGTC.

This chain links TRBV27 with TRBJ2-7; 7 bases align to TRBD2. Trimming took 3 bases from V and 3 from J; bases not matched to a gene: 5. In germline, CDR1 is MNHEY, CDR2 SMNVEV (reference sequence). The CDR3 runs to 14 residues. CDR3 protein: CASSFSGGNYEQYF. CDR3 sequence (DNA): TGTGCCAGCAGTTTTTCGGGGGGAAACTACGAGCAGTACTTC.

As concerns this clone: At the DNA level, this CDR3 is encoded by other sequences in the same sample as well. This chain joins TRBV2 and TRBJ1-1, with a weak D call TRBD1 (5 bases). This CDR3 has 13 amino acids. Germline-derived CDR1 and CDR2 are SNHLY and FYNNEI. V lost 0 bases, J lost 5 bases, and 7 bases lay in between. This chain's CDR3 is CASSEARGTEAFF. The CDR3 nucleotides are TGTGCCAGCAGTGAAGCAAGGGGTACTGAAGCTTTCTTT.